This passage covers 27 T cell receptor beta chains from one sample sequenced in a study of blood T cell repertoires in COVID-19. Sequenced by immunoSEQ multiplex PCR; TCRdb stores in-frame clones only, minus some. The repertoire holds about 300,000 clones, about 91% seen once, with approximately 7% in the top ten. The sequencing input was peripheral blood. The receptors originated from a woman in her thirties who had recovered from COVID-19.

The chain employs TRBV2 and TRBJ2-7; possibly TRBD1 for D (6 bases). Trimming removed 7 bases at V and 3 bases at J, with 13 bases between. CDR1 is SNHLY and CDR2 is FYNNEI in the germline V gene. The CDR3 has 13 amino acids. CDR3 DNA: TGTGCCAGCAATGGGGGCCCCCGCTACGAGCAGTACTTC. This encodes CASNGGPRYEQYF.

The chain has TRBV5-1 and TRBJ1-1; TRBD1 is a possible D gene (6 bases). V shed 5 bases and J shed 6 bases, with 17 bases lying between them. Germline loops: CDR1 SGHRS, CDR2 YFSETQ. CDR3 size: 14 residues. DNA of the CDR3: TGCGCCAGCAGGTTCAGGGGTTCCTCTGCTGAAGCTTTCTTT. This sequence encodes CASRFRGSSAEAFF.

The rearrangement joins TRBV5-1 to TRBJ2-3; the match to TRBD2 covers 9 bases. Germline V gives CDR1 SGHRS, CDR2 YFSETQ. The CDR3 consists of 14 residues. With V trimmed by 6 bases and J by 2 bases, 4 bases remained unmatched. CDR3 region: CASTLAGNTDTQYF. For the CDR3, the DNA is TGCGCCAGCACTCTAGCGGGGAACACAGATACGCAGTATTTT.

The chain employs TRBV9 and TRBJ1-2; TRBD1 aligns across 10 bases. This CDR3 has 16 residues. The junction had 10 bases not matched to a gene; V was cut back by 1 base and J by 7 bases. CDR1 is SGDLS, CDR2 YYNGEE, per germline. The CDR3 region is CASSVSLTGGGRGYTF. The CDR3 coding sequence is TGTGCCAGCAGCGTATCCCTGACAGGGGGCGGACGTGGCTACACCTTC.

The chain links TRBV2 to TRBJ1-5, with D perhaps TRBD1 (5 bases). Trimming left V 0 bases short and J 6 bases short, with 24 bases between. The length of the CDR3 is 19 residues. CDR1 and CDR2 from the germline V gene are SNHLY and FYNNEI. DNA of the CDR3: TGTGCCAGCAGTGAAGCTAGAAGACTCCGGGACTCACGGAGTCAGCCCCAGCATTTT. Encoded protein: CASSEARRLRDSRSQPQHF. The full variable domain, its missing parts supplied by reference TRBV2 and TRBJ1-5, is EPEVTQTPSHQVTQMGQEVILRCVPISNHLYFYWYRQILGQKVEFLVSFYNNEISEKSEIFDDQFSVERPDGSNFTLKIRSTKLEDSAMYFCASSEARRLRDSRSQPQHFGDGTRLSIL.

V usage is TRBV15 and J usage is TRBJ2-2, with 7 bases matching TRBD1. This CDR3 is 13 amino acids long. V gave up 4 bases and J gave up 7 bases; unmatched junction bases: 3. CDR1 LNHNV and CDR2 YYDKDF come from the germline V gene (reference sequence). CDR3 protein: CATSTGQVGELFF. CDR3 nucleotide sequence: TGTGCCACCAGCACCGGACAGGTCGGGGAGCTGTTTTTT. The full variable domain, in which reference TRBV15 and TRBJ2-2 provide the parts outside the CDR3, is DAMVIQNPRYQVTQFGKPVTLSCSQTLNHNVMYWYQQKSSQAPKLLFHYYDKDFNNEADTPDNFQSRRPNTSFCFLDIRSPGLGDTAMYLCATSTGQVGELFFGEGSRLTVL.

The genes are TRBV28 and TRBJ2-7, with 7 bases fitting TRBD1. The germline gives CDR1 MDHEN, CDR2 SYDVKM. J gave up 2 bases and V 5 bases, and 12 bases lay outside the gene matches. CDR3 size: 16 residues. The CDR3: CASSPSTGAFPYEQYF. CDR3 nucleotides: TGTGCCAGCAGTCCATCAACAGGGGCCTTCCCCTACGAGCAGTACTTC.

V usage is TRBV19 and J usage is TRBJ2-2; 8 bases map to TRBD2. Losses at the gene ends were 5 bases for V and 5 bases for J; bases not matched to a gene: 7. The CDR3 covers 15 residues. CDR1 and CDR2 (germline): LNHDA, SQIVND (reference sequence). The CDR3 protein is CASSQRGLGTGELFF. For the CDR3, the DNA is TGTGCCAGTAGTCAGAGGGGACTAGGGACCGGGGAGCTGTTTTTT.

The chain combines TRBV19 with TRBJ1-1; maybe TRBD1 (6 bases). The germline CDR1 and CDR2 sequences are LNHDA and SQIVND (reference sequence). V was clipped by 5 bases and J by 6 bases, with 13 bases between them. The CDR3 runs to 13 residues. In DNA, the CDR3 is TGTGCCAGTAGTTCCAGGGGATTCCCTGAAGCTTTCTTT. Translation gives CASSSRGFPEAFF.

V gene TRBV27 combines with J gene TRBJ2-3; TRBD2 aligns across 11 bases. The CDR3 spans 17 residues. V lost 3 bases, J lost 4 bases, and 9 bases stayed unmatched. CDR1 and CDR2 from the germline V gene are MNHEY and SMNVEV (reference sequence). The CDR3 DNA is TGTGCCAGCAGTTTTCCTATAGCGGGGGGGCTGCCAGATACGCAGTATTTT. Amino acid sequence: CASSFPIAGGLPDTQYF.

V gene TRBV5-1 combines with J gene TRBJ2-1; 7 bases are a match to TRBD2. Germline V lookup: CDR1 SGHRS, CDR2 YFSETQ. The CDR3 sequence is 16 residues long. Trimming took 1 base from V and 1 from J; bases not matched to a gene: 5. In nucleotides, the CDR3 is TGCGCCAGCAGCTTGCTCGGCGGGGGTTCCTACAATGAGCAGTTCTTC. Translated: CASSLLGGGSYNEQFF.

The chain carries TRBV7-3 and TRBJ2-1, with 13 bases aligning to TRBD2. This CDR3 has 16 residues. The J segment lost 9 bases and the V segment lost 5 bases, leaving 10 bases of the junction unmatched. The V gene's germline CDR1 is SGHTA and CDR2 FQGTGA. In nucleotides, the CDR3 is TGTGCCAGCAGCCCAACACTAGCGGGGGGGCAGGGTGAGCAGTTCTTC. It codes for CASSPTLAGGQGEQFF. The variable domain in full, completed from reference TRBV7-3 and TRBJ2-1, reads GAGVSQTPSNKVTEKGKYVELRCDPISGHTALYWYRQSLGQGPEFLIYFQGTGAADDSGLPNDRFFAVRPEGSVSTLKIQRTERGDSAVYLCASSPTLAGGQGEQFFGPGTRLTVL.

V gene TRBV10-2 combines with J gene TRBJ2-6, with a weak D call TRBD2 (6 bases). The CDR3 is 20 residues long. Germline-derived CDR1 and CDR2 are WSHSY and SAAADI. With 6 bases removed from V and 2 bases from J, the gap between germline ends came to 26 bases. This chain's CDR3 is CASSVNPPGWRGAGANVLTF. The CDR3 nucleotides read TGCGCCAGCAGCGTGAACCCCCCGGGATGGAGGGGAGCTGGGGCCAACGTCCTGACTTTC.

The chain recombines TRBV2 with TRBJ1-5; D gene uncertain. Looked up from germline, CDR1 is SNHLY and CDR2 is FYNNEI. Trimming removed 5 bases from V and 1 base from J, with 15 bases in between. This CDR3 is built from 16 residues. CDR3 coding DNA: TGTGCCAGCAGTCCCGGGGTAGGGATGAGCAATCAGCCCCAGCATTTT. Translating gives CASSPGVGMSNQPQHF.

This sequence joins TRBV27 and TRBJ2-7, with a tentative D call TRBD1 (6 bases). In germline, CDR1 is MNHEY, CDR2 SMNVEV (reference sequence). This CDR3 is built from 14 residues. The ends were cut back, 4 bases at V and 0 bases at J, with 10 bases in the middle. CDR3 loop: CASSWQGPSYEQYF. The CDR3 DNA sequence: TGTGCCAGCAGTTGGCAGGGGCCCTCCTACGAGCAGTACTTC.

This sequence joins TRBV3-1 (or the pseudogene TRBV3-2) and TRBJ1-5; D gene unclear. The CDR3 length is 15 residues. The germline V and J ends were trimmed by 2 bases and 3 bases, with 11 bases remaining between them. Germline lookup yields CDR1 LGHDT and CDR2 YNNKEL (reference sequence). The CDR3 here is CASSQYAQDNQPQHF. CDR3 nucleotide sequence: TGTGCCAGCAGCCAATACGCACAAGACAATCAGCCCCAGCATTTT.

V gene TRBV24-1 combines with J gene TRBJ2-3; 9 nucleotides align to TRBD1. The V gene end was trimmed by 4 bases and the J gene end by 5 bases; junction bases not matched to a gene: 6. Germline assignment: CDR1 KGHDR and CDR2 SFDVKD. The CDR3 runs to 15 residues. CDR3 in amino acids: CATSDMGQGGDTQYF. As DNA, the CDR3 is TGTGCCACCAGTGACATGGGACAGGGTGGAGATACGCAGTATTTT.

This chain connects TRBV3-1 (or the pseudogene TRBV3-2) to TRBJ1-1, with D perhaps matching TRBD1 (6 bases). The length of the CDR3 is 15 residues. Germline values: CDR1 LGHDT, CDR2 YNNKEL (reference sequence). The ends were cut back, 4 bases at V and 1 base at J, with 13 bases in the middle. CDR3 region: CASSPPGAPNTEAFF. The CDR3 DNA sequence: TGTGCCAGCAGCCCCCCAGGGGCCCCGAACACTGAAGCTTTCTTT.

This chain connects TRBV14 to TRBJ1-2; a possible D gene is TRBD1 (6 bases). The germline V gene has CDR1 SGHDN and CDR2 FVKESK. Trimming took off 2 bases at V and 4 bases at J, with 11 bases between the two ends. This CDR3 contains 14 residues. The CDR3 is CASSQNREPYGYTF. DNA for the CDR3: TGTGCCAGCAGCCAAAACAGGGAACCCTATGGCTACACCTTC. Based on the CDR3 plus reference TRBV14 and TRBJ1-2, the full variable domain is EAGVTQFPSHSVIEKGQTVTLRCDPISGHDNLYWYRRVMGKEIKFLLHFVKESKQDESGMPNNRFLAERTGGTYSTLKVQPAELEDSGVYFCASSQNREPYGYTFGSGTRLTVV.

The V call is TRBV19, the J call TRBJ1-2; perhaps TRBD1 as D (6 bases). The V and J ends lost 3 bases and 0 bases respectively, with 8 bases between them. This CDR3 has 14 amino acids. The germline CDR1 and CDR2 sequences are LNHDA and SQIVND (reference sequence). The CDR3 protein is CASSIGTSNYGYTF. CDR3 nucleotide sequence: TGTGCCAGTAGTATCGGGACATCTAACTATGGCTACACCTTC.

The CDR3 here is CASSLEEFHEQYF. Written as DNA, the CDR3 is TGTGCCAGCAGCTTGGAGGAGTTCCACGAGCAGTACTTC. The chain is built from TRBV5-5 and TRBJ2-7; D remains ambiguous. The CDR3 totals 13 residues. The V end was cut by 0 bases, the J end by 5 bases, with 9 bases between. In germline, CDR1 is SGHKS, CDR2 YYEKEE (reference sequence).

The rearrangement links TRBV28 to TRBJ1-4, with D possibly being TRBD1 (5 bases). Trimming removed 1 base from V and 7 bases from J, with 10 bases in between. Looked up from germline, CDR1 is MDHEN and CDR2 is SYDVKM. The length of the CDR3 is 14 residues. The CDR3 DNA follows: TGTGCCAGCAGTTTATCTGGGGCCCGTGAAAAACTGTTTTTT. This codes for CASSLSGAREKLFF.

V usage is TRBV15 and J usage is TRBJ2-1; 8 bases match TRBD2. The CDR3 spans 16 residues. V trimming: 0 bases; J trimming: 9 bases; junction bases outside the gene matches: 10. Germline values: CDR1 LNHNV, CDR2 YYDKDF (reference sequence). CDR3 protein: CATSRDLGGAQFEQFF. CDR3 bases: TGTGCCACCAGCAGAGATCTCGGGGGGGCACAGTTTGAGCAGTTCTTC. Filled out from reference TRBV15 and TRBJ2-1, the complete variable domain reads DAMVIQNPRYQVTQFGKPVTLSCSQTLNHNVMYWYQQKSSQAPKLLFHYYDKDFNNEADTPDNFQSRRPNTSFCFLDIRSPGLGDTAMYLCATSRDLGGAQFEQFFGPGTRLTVL.

The J gene is TRBJ2-3, the V gene TRBV4-1; D perhaps matches TRBD2 (6 bases). Germline lookup yields CDR1 MGHRA and CDR2 YSYEKL. The V gene lost 4 bases and the J gene lost 7 bases, with 18 bases spanning the gap. CDR3 length: 15 residues. CDR3 sequence: CASSLAPAGSNTQYF. The CDR3, as DNA: TGCGCCAGCAGCCTAGCTCCGGCGGGATCGAATACGCAGTATTTT.

The chain combines TRBV5-4 with TRBJ1-2; unclear D gene. CDR1 is SGHNT, CDR2 YYREEE, per germline (reference sequence). There are 13 residues in the CDR3. Trimming removed 2 bases from V and 1 base from J, with 6 bases in between. As DNA, the CDR3 is TGTGCCAGCAGCTTAAACAGTAACTATGGCTACACCTTC. Translated, it gives CASSLNSNYGYTF.

This chain uses TRBV6-2 or TRBV6-3 with TRBJ2-7; TRBD1 matches at 7 bases. The V and J ends lost 2 bases and 6 bases, in that order; junction bases with no gene match: 4. This CDR3 comprises 13 residues. Per the germline V gene, CDR1 is MNHEY and CDR2 is SVGEGT. CDR3 region: CASSYGAGGEQYF. For the CDR3, the DNA is TGTGCCAGCAGTTACGGGGCAGGGGGCGAGCAGTACTTC.

In this sample, this clone turned up once. The chain combines TRBV5-4 with TRBJ1-2; 7 bases map to TRBD1. Trimming at V came to 4 bases and at J to 6 bases, leaving 6 bases not matched to a gene. This CDR3 has 13 amino acids. CDR1 is SGHNT, CDR2 YYREEE, per germline (reference sequence). CDR3 bases: TGTGCCAGCAGCCTAGGGACAGTAAATGGCTACACCTTC. This encodes CASSLGTVNGYTF.